The 3 T cell receptor beta chains in this list originate from one sample, sequenced in a study of blood T cell repertoires in COVID-19. TCRdb's table, derived via immunoSEQ multiplex PCR, lists solely in-frame clones and lacks some. The table lists 250,000 to 350,000 clones, approximately 84% of them singletons. The sequencing sample was made of peripheral blood. These receptors were collected from a human donor with COVID-19, enrolled during active disease. The donor label of this sample is uncertain.

The chain has TRBV19 and TRBJ2-2, with 8 nucleotides matching TRBD2. The CDR3 has 15 amino acids. V dropped 5 bases and J dropped 8; count of bases not matched to a gene: 10. The V gene's germline CDR1 is LNHDA and CDR2 SQIVND (reference sequence). CDR3 DNA: TGTGCCAGTAGTCCCCGGAGGCGGGAGGTAGGGGAGCTGTTTTTT. It yields the protein CASSPRRREVGELFF.

This chain connects TRBV7-3 to TRBJ1-2; 9 bases are shared with TRBD1. Germline values: CDR1 SGHTA, CDR2 FQGTGA. This CDR3 comprises 16 residues. With V trimmed by 0 bases and J by 0 bases, 2 bases remained unmatched. CDR3 DNA: TGTGCCAGCAGCTTAACGGGGACAGGGACTAACTATGGCTACACCTTC. This translates into CASSLTGTGTNYGYTF.

This chain joins TRBV7-9 and TRBJ2-3; TRBD1 agrees at 8 bases. Trimming at V came to 6 bases and at J to 3 bases, leaving 5 bases not matched to a gene. Germline CDR1 SEHNR, CDR2 FQNEAQ (reference sequence). The CDR3 runs 14 residues. The CDR3 sequence: CASRPGQVTDTQYF. CDR3 in DNA: TGTGCCAGCAGACCGGGACAGGTTACAGATACGCAGTATTTT.